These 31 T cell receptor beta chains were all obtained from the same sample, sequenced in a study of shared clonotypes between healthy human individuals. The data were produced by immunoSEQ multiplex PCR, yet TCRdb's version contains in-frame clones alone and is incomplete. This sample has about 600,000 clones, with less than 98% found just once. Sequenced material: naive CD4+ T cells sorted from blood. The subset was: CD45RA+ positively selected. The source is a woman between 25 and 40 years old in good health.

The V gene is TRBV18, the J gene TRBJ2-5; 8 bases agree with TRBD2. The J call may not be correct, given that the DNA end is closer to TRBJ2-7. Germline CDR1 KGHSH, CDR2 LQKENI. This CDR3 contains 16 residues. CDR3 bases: TGTGCCAGCTCACCCCGACTCACGGGAGGGATTAACGAGCAGTACTTC. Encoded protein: CASSPRLTGGINEQYF.

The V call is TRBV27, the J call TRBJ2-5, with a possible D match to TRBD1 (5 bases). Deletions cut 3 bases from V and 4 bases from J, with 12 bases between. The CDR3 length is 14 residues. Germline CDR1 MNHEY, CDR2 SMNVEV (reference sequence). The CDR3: CASSLEGVGETQYF. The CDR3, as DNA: TGTGCCAGCAGTTTGGAAGGGGTTGGAGAGACCCAGTACTTC.

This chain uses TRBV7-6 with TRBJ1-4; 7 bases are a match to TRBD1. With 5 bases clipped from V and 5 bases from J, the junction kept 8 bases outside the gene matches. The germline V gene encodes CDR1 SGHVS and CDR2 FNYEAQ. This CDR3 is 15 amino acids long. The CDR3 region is CASSPAGTANEKLFF. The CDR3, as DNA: TGTGCCAGCAGCCCAGCCGGGACAGCAAATGAAAAACTGTTTTTT.

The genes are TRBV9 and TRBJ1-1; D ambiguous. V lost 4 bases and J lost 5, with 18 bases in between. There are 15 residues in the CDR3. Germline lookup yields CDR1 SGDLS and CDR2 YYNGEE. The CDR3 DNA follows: TGTGCCAGCAGCCTCCGAGGAGATTACGTAACTGAAGCTTTCTTT. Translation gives CASSLRGDYVTEAFF.

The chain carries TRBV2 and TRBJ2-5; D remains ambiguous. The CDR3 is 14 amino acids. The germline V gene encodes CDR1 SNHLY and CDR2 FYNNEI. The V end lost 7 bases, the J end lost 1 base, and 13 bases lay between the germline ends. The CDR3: CASTAQSIQETQYF. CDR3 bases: TGTGCCAGCACTGCACAGTCGATCCAAGAGACCCAGTACTTC.

The CDR3 spells CASRARDRWGYGEQFF. The CDR3 bases are TGTGCCAGTAGAGCCCGGGACAGGTGGGGGTATGGTGAGCAGTTCTTC. The genes are TRBV19 and TRBJ2-1; 8 nucleotides agree with TRBD1. CDR3 size: 16 residues. V trimming: 6 bases; J trimming: 9 bases; junction bases outside the gene matches: 16. The germline gives CDR1 LNHDA, CDR2 SQIVND (reference sequence). The whole variable domain, remainder taken from reference TRBV19 and TRBJ2-1, is DGGITQSPKYLFRKEGQNVTLSCEQNLNHDAMYWYRQDPGQGLRLIYYSQIVNDFQKGDIAEGYSVSREKKESFPLTVTSAQKNPTAFYLCASRARDRWGYGEQFFGPGTRLTVL.

The CDR3 DNA reads TGCAGCGTTGTAACCAGGGGGCGCGCAGATACGCAGTATTTT. Translation: CSVVTRGRADTQYF. The chain joins TRBV29-1 to TRBJ2-3; 8 bases map to TRBD1. The CDR3 has 14 amino acids. V was clipped by 4 bases and J by 4 bases; unmatched bases: 7. Germline V gene sequence: CDR1 SQVTM, CDR2 ANQGSEA.

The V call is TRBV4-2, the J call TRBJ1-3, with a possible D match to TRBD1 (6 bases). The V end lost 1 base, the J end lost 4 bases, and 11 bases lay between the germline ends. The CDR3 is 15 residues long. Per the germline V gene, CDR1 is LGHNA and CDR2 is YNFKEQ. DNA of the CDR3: TGTGCCAGCAGCCAAGCTCAGGGGACCGGAAACACCATATATTTT. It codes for CASSQAQGTGNTIYF.

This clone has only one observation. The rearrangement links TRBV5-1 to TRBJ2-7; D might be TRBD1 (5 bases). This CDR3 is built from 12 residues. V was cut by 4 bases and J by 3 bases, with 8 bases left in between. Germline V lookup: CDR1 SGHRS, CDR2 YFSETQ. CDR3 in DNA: TGCGCCAGCAGCGCAGGGAACTACGAGCAGTACTTC. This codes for CASSAGNYEQYF.

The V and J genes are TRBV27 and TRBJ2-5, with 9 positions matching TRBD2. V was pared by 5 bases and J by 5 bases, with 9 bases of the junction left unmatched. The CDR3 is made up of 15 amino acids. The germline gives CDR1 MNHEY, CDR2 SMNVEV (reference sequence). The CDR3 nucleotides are TGTGCCAGCAGTGTTAGCGGGAGAGAGCGGGAGACCCAGTACTTC. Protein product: CASSVSGRERETQYF.

The CDR3 loop is CAISESLMAGANTGELFF. The CDR3 DNA reads TGTGCCATCAGTGAGTCGCTTATGGCGGGAGCAAATACCGGGGAGCTGTTTTTT. The chain uses TRBV10-3 and TRBJ2-2; 7 bases map to TRBD2. The V gene's germline CDR1 is ENHRY and CDR2 SYGVKD. Germline trimming cut 0 bases from V and 5 bases from J; bases unmatched to any gene: 12. This CDR3 has 18 amino acids.

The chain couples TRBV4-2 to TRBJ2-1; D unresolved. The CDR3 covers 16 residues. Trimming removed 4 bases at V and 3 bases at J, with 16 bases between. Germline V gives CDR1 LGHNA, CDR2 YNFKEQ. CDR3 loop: CASSRDLQRGYNEQFF. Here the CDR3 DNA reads TGTGCCAGCAGCCGAGATCTACAGAGAGGCTACAATGAGCAGTTCTTC.

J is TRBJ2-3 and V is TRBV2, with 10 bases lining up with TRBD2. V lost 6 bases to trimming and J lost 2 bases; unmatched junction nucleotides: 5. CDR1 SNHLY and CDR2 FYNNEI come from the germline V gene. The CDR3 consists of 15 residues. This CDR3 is CASSQGLANTDTQYF. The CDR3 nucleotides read TGTGCCAGCAGCCAGGGACTAGCGAACACAGATACGCAGTATTTT. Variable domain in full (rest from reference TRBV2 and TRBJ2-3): EPEVTQTPSHQVTQMGQEVILRCVPISNHLYFYWYRQILGQKVEFLVSFYNNEISEKSEIFDDQFSVERPDGSNFTLKIRSTKLEDSAMYFCASSQGLANTDTQYFGPGTRLTVL.

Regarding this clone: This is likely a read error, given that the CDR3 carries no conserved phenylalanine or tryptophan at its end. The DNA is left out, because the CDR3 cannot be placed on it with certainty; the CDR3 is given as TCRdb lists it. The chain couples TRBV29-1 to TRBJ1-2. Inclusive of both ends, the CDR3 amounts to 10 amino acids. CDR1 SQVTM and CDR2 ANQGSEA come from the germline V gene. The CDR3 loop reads CSVESANEFL.

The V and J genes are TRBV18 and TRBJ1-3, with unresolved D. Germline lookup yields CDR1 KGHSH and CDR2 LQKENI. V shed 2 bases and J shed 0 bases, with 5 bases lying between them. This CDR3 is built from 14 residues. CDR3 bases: TGTGCCAGCTCACCAAGCGGCTCTGGAAACACCATATATTTT. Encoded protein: CASSPSGSGNTIYF. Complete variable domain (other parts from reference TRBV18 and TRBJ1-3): NAGVMQNPRHLVRRRGQEARLRCSPMKGHSHVYWYRQLPEEGLKFMVYLQKENIIDESGMPKERFSAEFPKEGPSILRIQQVVRGDSAAYFCASSPSGSGNTIYFGEGSWLTVV.

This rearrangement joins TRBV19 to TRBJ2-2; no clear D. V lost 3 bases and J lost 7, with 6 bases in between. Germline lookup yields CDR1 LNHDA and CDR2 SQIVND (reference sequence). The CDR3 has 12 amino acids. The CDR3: CASSMLVGELFF. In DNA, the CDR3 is TGTGCCAGTAGTATGCTTGTCGGGGAGCTGTTTTTT.

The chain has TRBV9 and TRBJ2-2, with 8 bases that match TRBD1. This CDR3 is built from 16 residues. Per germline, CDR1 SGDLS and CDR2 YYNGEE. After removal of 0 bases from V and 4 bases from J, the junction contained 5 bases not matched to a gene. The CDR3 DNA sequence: TGTGCCAGCAGCGTAGGGGCAGGGGGCCTCACCGGGGAGCTGTTTTTT. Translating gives CASSVGAGGLTGELFF.

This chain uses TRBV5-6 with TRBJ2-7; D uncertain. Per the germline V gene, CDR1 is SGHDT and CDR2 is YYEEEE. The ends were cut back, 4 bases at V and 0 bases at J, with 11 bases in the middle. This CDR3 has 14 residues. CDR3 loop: CASSTKVRSYEQYF. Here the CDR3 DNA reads TGTGCCAGCAGCACGAAGGTTCGCTCCTACGAGCAGTACTTC.

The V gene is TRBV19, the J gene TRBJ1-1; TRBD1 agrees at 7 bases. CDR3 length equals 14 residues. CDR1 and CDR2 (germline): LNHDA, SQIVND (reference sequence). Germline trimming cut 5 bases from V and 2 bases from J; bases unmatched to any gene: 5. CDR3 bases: TGTGCCAGTAGTGAACAGGGGCTTAACACTGAAGCTTTCTTT. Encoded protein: CASSEQGLNTEAFF.

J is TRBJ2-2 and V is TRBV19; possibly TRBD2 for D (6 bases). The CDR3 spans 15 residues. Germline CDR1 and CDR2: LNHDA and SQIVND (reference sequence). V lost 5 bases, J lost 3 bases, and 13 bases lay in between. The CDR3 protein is CASSPGGDYTGELFF. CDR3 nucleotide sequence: TGTGCCAGTAGTCCCGGCGGGGATTACACCGGGGAGCTGTTTTTT.

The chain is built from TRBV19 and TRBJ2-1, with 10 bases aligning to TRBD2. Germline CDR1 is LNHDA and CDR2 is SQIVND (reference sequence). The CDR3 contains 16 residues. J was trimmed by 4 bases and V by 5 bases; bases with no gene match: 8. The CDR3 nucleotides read TGTGCCAGTAGTCCCTCACTAGCGGGGCTATACAATGAGCAGTTCTTC. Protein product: CASSPSLAGLYNEQFF. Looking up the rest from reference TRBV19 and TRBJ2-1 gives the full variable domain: DGGITQSPKYLFRKEGQNVTLSCEQNLNHDAMYWYRQDPGQGLRLIYYSQIVNDFQKGDIAEGYSVSREKKESFPLTVTSAQKNPTAFYLCASSPSLAGLYNEQFFGPGTRLTVL.

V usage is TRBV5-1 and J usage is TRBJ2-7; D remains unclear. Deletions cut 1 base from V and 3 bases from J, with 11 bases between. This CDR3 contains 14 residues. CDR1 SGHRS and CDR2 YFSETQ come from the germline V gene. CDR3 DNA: TGCGCCAGCAGCTTGAATCGGGCAAGCTACGAGCAGTACTTC. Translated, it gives CASSLNRASYEQYF.

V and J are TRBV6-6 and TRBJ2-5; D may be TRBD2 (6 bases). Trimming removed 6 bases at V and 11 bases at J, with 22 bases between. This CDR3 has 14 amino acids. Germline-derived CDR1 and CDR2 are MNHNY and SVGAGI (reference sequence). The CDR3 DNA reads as TGTGCCAGCAGACCCCTAGGAGGGCCGGGTGAGCAGTACTTC. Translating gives CASRPLGGPGEQYF.

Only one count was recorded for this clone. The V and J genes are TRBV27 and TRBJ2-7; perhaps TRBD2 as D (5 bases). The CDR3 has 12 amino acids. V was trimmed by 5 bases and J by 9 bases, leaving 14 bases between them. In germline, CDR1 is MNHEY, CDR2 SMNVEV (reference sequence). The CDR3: CASSPTGKGQYF. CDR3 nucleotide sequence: TGTGCCAGCAGTCCCACGGGGAAAGGGCAGTACTTC.

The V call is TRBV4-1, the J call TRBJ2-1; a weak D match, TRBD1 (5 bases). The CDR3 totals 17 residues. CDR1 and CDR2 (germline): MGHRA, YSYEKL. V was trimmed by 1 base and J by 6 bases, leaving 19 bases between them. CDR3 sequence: CASSQAFTGEMVNEQFF. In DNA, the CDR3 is TGCGCCAGCAGCCAAGCGTTTACAGGAGAAATGGTCAATGAGCAGTTCTTC.

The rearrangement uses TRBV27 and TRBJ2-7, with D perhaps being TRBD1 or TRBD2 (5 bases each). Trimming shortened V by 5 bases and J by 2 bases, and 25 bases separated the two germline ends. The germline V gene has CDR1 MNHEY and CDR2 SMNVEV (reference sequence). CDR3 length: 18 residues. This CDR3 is CASSPILISGTHPYEQYF. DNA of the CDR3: TGTGCCAGCAGTCCAATCTTGATCTCCGGGACCCACCCCTACGAGCAGTACTTC.

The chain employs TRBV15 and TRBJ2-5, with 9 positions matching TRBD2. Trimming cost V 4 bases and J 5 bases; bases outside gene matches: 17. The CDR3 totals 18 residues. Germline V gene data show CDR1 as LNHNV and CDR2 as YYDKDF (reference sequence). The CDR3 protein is CATSIHRASGASGETQYF. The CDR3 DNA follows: TGTGCCACCAGCATTCACCGGGCTAGCGGGGCCTCGGGGGAGACCCAGTACTTC.

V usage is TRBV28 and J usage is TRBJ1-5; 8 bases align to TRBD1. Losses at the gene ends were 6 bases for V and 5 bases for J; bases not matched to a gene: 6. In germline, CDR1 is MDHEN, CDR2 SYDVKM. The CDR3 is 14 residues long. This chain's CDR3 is CASSYRGGHQPQHF. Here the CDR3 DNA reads TGTGCCAGCAGCTACAGGGGGGGACATCAGCCCCAGCATTTT.

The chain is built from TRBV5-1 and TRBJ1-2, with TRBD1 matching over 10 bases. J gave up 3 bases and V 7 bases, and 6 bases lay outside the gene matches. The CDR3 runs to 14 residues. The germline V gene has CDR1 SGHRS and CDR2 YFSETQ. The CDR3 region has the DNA TGCGCCAGCGGCTCCGGGACAGGGGACTATGGCTACACCTTC. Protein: CASGSGTGDYGYTF.

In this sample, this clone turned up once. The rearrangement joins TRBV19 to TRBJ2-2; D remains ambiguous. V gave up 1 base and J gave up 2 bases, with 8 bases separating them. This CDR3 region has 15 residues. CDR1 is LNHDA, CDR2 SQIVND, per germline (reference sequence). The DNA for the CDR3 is TGTGCCAGTAGTATAGGGAATCGAAACACCGGGGAGCTGTTTTTT. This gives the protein CASSIGNRNTGELFF.

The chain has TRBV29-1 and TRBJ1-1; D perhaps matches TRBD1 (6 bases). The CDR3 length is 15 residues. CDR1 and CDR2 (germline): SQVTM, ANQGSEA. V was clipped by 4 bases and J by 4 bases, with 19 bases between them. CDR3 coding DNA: TGCAGCGTTGTATTGACAGGTGGGGTTGGCACTGAAGCTTTCTTT. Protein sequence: CSVVLTGGVGTEAFF. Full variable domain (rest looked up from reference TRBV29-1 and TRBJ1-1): SAVISQKPSRDICQRGTSLTIQCQVDSQVTMMFWYRQQPGQSLTLIATANQGSEATYESGFVIDKFPISRPNLTFSTLTVSNMSPEDSSIYLCSVVLTGGVGTEAFFGQGTRLTVV.